The subject of this entry is one T cell receptor beta chain. The target antigen is unknown. The data belong to a study of vaccination and CD4 T cells after COVID-19. Regarding the study as a whole: Post-infection sampling omitted early timepoints and covered relatively few convalescent patients. Spike mono-reactivity was evident in 304 of the 307 vaccine-specific clones derived from convalescent patients.

This CDR3 has 15 amino acids. Germline V CDR1 and CDR2: MDHEN, SYDVKM. V shed 3 bases, J shed 3 bases, and the junction held 3 bases outside the gene matches. The treatment denotes: approximately 10-day PBMC culture with coronavirus spike peptide pools or control peptides (ViraFEST assay). Positive PCR tests dated from March to December 2020, predating US Alpha, Beta and Delta variants. Oncomine TCR Beta short-read sequencing was applied to DNA from cultured CD4+ T cells. TCRdb called the PCR reads again in MiXCR, with one record for every CDR3 protein. The sample includes roughly 11,000 distinct CDR3 sequences, about 65% of them seen just once.

Sequenced material: CD4+ T cells from blood, cultured in vitro, taken before SARS-CoV-2 vaccination. The genes are TRBV28 and TRBJ2-7; TRBD1 aligns across 12 bases. The clonotype was recovered from a human donor who had recovered from COVID-19. The CDR3 DNA reads as TGTGCCAGCAGTTTGGGGACAGGGGGCCTCTACGAGCAGTACTTC. Its translation: CASSLGTGGLYEQYF.